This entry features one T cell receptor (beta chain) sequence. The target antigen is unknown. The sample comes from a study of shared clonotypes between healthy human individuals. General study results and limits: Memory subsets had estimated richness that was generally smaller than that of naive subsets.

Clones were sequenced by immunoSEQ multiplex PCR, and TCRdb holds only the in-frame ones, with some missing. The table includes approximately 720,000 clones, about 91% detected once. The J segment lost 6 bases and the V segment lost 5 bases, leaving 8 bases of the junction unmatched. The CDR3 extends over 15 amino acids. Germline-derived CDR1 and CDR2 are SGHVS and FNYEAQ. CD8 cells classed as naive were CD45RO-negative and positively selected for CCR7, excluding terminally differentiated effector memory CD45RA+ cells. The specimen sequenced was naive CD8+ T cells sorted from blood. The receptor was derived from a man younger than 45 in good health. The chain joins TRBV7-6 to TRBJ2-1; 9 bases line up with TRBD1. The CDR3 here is CASSAGTGQFNEQFF. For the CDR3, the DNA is TGTGCCAGCAGCGCCGGGACAGGGCAATTCAATGAGCAGTTCTTC.